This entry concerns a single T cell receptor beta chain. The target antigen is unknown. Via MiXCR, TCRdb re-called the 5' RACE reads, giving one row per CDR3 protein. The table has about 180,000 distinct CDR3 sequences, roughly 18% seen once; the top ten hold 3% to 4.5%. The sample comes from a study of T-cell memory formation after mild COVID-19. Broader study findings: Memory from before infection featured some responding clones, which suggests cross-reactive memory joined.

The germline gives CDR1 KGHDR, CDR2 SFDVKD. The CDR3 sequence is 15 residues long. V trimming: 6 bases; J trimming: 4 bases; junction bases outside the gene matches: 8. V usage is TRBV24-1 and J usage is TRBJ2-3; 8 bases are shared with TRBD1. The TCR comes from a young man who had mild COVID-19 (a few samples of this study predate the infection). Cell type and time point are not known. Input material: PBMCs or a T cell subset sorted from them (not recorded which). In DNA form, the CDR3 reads TGTGCCACCAGTCCCGGACAGGGATACTCAGATACGCAGTATTTT. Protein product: CATSPGQGYSDTQYF.